A selection of T cell receptor beta chains follows, all from one sample in a study of blood T cell repertoires in COVID-19. Sequencing used immunoSEQ multiplex PCR; TCRdb keeps in-frame clones, though not all of them. In the table there are fewer than 450,000 clones, roughly 91% of which are singletons. The source material was PBMCs or T cells enriched from blood (not recorded which). These receptors originate from a man aged 18-30 years who had recovered from COVID-19. The CDR3 runs from the conserved cysteine through the conserved F or W. Fields, in order: J gene, clone size, D gene, V gene, CDR3 protein, CDR3 DNA. D genes are given only for firm matches. Size is omitted from some rows. Given values are once, few, many or a class for expanded clones.

TRBJ2-7	.	.	TRBV28	CASSSSGETYEQYF	TGTGCCAGCAGTTCCTCCGGGGAGACCTACGAGCAGTACTTC
TRBJ1-1	.	.	TRBV15	CATSRDLGTTEAFF	TGTGCCACCAGCAGAGATTTAGGGACTACTGAAGCTTTCTTT
TRBJ1-6	.	.	TRBV6-4	CASSDEINSPLHF	TGTGCCAGCAGTGACGAGATTAATTCACCCCTCCACTTT
TRBJ2-2	.	TRBD1	TRBV5-6	CASTFGTGGPGELFF	TGTGCCAGCACTTTCGGGACAGGGGGTCCCGGGGAGCTGTTTTTT
TRBJ1-5	.	TRBD1	TRBV3-1/TRBV3-2	CASSRETGINQPQHF	TGTGCCAGCAGCCGAGAGACAGGGATCAATCAGCCCCAGCATTTT
TRBJ1-1	.	TRBD1	TRBV19	CASSIARTTRQGANFVDTEAFF	TGTGCCAGTAGTATAGCTAGGACCACGCGGCAGGGGGCGAATTTTGTGGACACTGAAGCTTTCTTT
TRBJ1-2	.	.	TRBV29-1	CSVSDRADGYGYTF	TGCAGCGTTTCGGACCGAGCGGATGGGTATGGCTACACCTTC
TRBJ1-1	.	TRBD1	TRBV2	CASSGPGGASEAFF	TGTGCCAGCAGTGGTCCAGGGGGCGCGTCTGAAGCTTTCTTT
TRBJ2-2	.	TRBD2	TRBV28	CASGEREVNGELFF	TGTGCCAGCGGGGAGCGGGAGGTTAACGGGGAGCTGTTTTTT
TRBJ1-3	.	.	TRBV2	CASNGHPSGTIYF	TGTGCCAGCAACGGACACCCATCGGGCACCATATATTTT
TRBJ1-3	.	.	TRBV28	CASSFIWATGGPSGNTIYF	TGTGCCAGCAGTTTTATCTGGGCGACAGGCGGACCCTCTGGAAACACCATATATTTT
TRBJ1-5	.	TRBD1	TRBV7-2	CASSLKGALNQPQHF	TGTGCCAGCAGCTTAAAGGGGGCCCTCAATCAGCCCCAGCATTTT
TRBJ1-1	.	.	TRBV4-1	CASSHSVARGNTEAFF	TGCGCCAGCAGCCACTCCGTGGCCCGGGGGAACACTGAAGCTTTCTTT
TRBJ1-4	.	.	TRBV2	CASSGDIREKLFF	TGTGCCAGCAGTGGGGACATAAGAGAAAAACTGTTTTTT
TRBJ1-1	.	.	TRBV7-9	CASSLAGSGSNEAFF	TGTGCCAGCAGCTTAGCCGGATCGGGGTCAAATGAAGCTTTCTTT
TRBJ2-6	.	.	TRBV5-1	CASSLGPRSSGANVLTF	TGCGCCAGCAGCTTGGGCCCCAGATCCTCTGGGGCCAACGTCCTGACTTTC
TRBJ1-3	.	.	TRBV30	CAWSLKGTLSGNTIYF	TGTGCCTGGAGCCTCAAGGGGACACTCTCTGGAAACACCATATATTTT
TRBJ2-3	.	TRBD2	TRBV3-1/TRBV3-2	CASSQLGTSGRDTQYF	TGTGCCAGCAGCCAGCTCGGGACTAGCGGTCGAGATACGCAGTATTTT
TRBJ2-1	.	.	TRBV10-3	CAITAASGSYNEQFF	TGTGCCATCACCGCAGCGAGTGGCTCCTACAATGAGCAGTTCTTC
TRBJ2-1	.	.	TRBV7-3	CASSFSGEYNEQFF	TGTGCCAGCAGCTTTAGCGGTGAATACAATGAGCAGTTCTTC
TRBJ1-2	.	.	TRBV6-2/TRBV6-3	CASSLPGGYTF	TGTGCCAGCAGCCTGCCCGGTGGCTACACCTTC
TRBJ1-1	.	TRBD1	TRBV11-1	CASSQGEVHTEAFF	TGTGCCAGCAGCCAGGGGGAGGTACACACTGAAGCTTTCTTT
TRBJ1-2	once	.	TRBV7-9	CASSFTGFGYTF	TGTGCCAGCAGCTTTACAGGGTTTGGCTACACCTTC
TRBJ1-1	.	.	TRBV28	CASSLYGPGNTEAFF	TGTGCCAGCAGTTTATACGGCCCAGGCAACACTGAAGCTTTCTTT
TRBJ1-1	.	.	TRBV19	CASSIGPATEAFF	TGTGCCAGTAGTATAGGCCCAGCGACTGAAGCTTTCTTT
TRBJ2-5	few	TRBD2	TRBV7-6	CASSLTPTSGQETQYF	TGTGCCAGCAGCTTAACCCCGACTAGCGGACAAGAGACCCAGTACTTC
TRBJ2-7	few	TRBD1	TRBV27	CASSYRGYEQYF	TGTGCCAGCAGTTACAGGGGCTACGAGCAGTACTTC
TRBJ1-1	.	.	TRBV19	CASSMGRGTEAFF	TGTGCCAGTAGTATGGGGAGGGGGACTGAAGCTTTCTTT
TRBJ2-2	.	.	TRBV30	CAWSLPRRGTGELFF	TGTGCCTGGAGTCTCCCTAGGCGAGGGACCGGGGAGCTGTTTTTT
TRBJ1-1	.	.	TRBV19	CASSPDSLRTEAFF	TGTGCCAGTAGTCCCGACAGCTTGAGGACTGAAGCTTTCTTT